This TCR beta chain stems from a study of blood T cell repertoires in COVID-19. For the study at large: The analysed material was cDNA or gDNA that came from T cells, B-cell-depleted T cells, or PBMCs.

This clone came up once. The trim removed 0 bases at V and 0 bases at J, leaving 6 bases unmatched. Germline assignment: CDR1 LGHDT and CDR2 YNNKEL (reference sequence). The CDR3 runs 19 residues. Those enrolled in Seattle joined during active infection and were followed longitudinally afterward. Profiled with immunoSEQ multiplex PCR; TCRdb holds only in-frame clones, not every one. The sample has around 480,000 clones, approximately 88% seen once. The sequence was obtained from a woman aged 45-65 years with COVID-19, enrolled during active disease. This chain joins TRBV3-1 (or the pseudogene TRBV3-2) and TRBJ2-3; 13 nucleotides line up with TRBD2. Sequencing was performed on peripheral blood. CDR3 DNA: TGTGCCAGCAGCCAAGATTTACTAGCGGGGGGGCGGAGCACAGATACGCAGTATTTT. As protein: CASSQDLLAGGRSTDTQYF.